A single count supports the clone carrying this T cell receptor (beta chain). Germline CDR1 and CDR2: SGHTA and FQGNSA. This CDR3 region has 15 residues. V was clipped by 5 bases and J by 3 bases, with 16 bases between them. Participants were aged about 18 to 100 years from 20 to 30 US areas. Clinical history reported by participants formed the basis on which cohorts were assigned. This entry is derived from a study of blood T cell repertoires in COVID-19. Study at large: Some COVID-19 samples were acute and others convalescent; all came from the United States, Italy and Spain. T cells, B-cell-depleted T cells, or PBMCs provided the cDNA or gDNA that served as material.

Assay used: immunoSEQ multiplex PCR; TCRdb lists only in-frame clones, some missing. The data contain approximately 190,000 clones, about 88% of them singletons. This chain uses TRBV7-2 with TRBJ1-2, with D tentatively TRBD1 (6 bases). This TCR came from a woman between 35 and 50 years old in a cohort exposed to, infected with or recovered from COVID-19 (not recorded which). The specimen sequenced was PBMCs or T cells enriched from blood (not recorded which). The CDR3 DNA reads TGTGCCAGCAGCCCTTCGGACAGCATCGACTATGGCTACACCTTC. Its translation is CASSPSDSIDYGYTF. The complete variable domain, with remaining parts taken from reference TRBV7-2 and TRBJ1-2, reads GAGVSQSPSNKVTEKGKDVELRCDPISGHTALYWYRQSLGQGLEFLIYFQGNSAPDKSGLPSDRFSAERTGGSVSTLTIQRTQQEDSAVYLCASSPSDSIDYGYTFGSGTRLTVV.